This T cell receptor beta chain was captured by sequencing in a study of blood T cell repertoires in COVID-19 (dated by TCRdb to about 2020). As for the study more broadly: Samples from collaborators originated in the United States, Italy and Spain and spanned both the acute and convalescent phases of COVID-19. Where HLA class I and class II types were available, the types were taken from metadata supplied by the sample provider, not from assay-based typing. The samples were drawn from two sources: the first 160 participants of the ongoing ImmuneRACE study, and 1,254 subjects contributed by 6 global collaborators. The material from the prospective study consisted of cDNA or gDNA derived from T cells, B-cell-depleted T cells, or PBMCs. A de-identified subject ID, COVID-19 status, age in years and sex were almost always included in the sample metadata. The repertoires were made available in a free public database intended to serve as a resource for research on the immune response to SARS-CoV-2. Subjects who had been exposed to COVID-19, were actively infected with it, or had recovered from it provided the deeply sampled blood TCRbeta repertoires that made up the dataset.

From cysteine to phenylalanine, the CDR3 is 13 amino acids long. This entry keeps only the CDR3 DNA: 39 bases, framed from base 1. From V the trimming removes 5 bases and from J it removes 5 bases, while the gene matches leave 5 bases of the junction unaccounted for. The germline V gene supplies CDR1 SGHTA and CDR2 FQGNSA. About this clone itself: The clone's antigen remains unknown. No base-level quality is on record; no much larger clone is a single base apart.

The collaborating institutions used their own protocols to collect whole blood in K2EDTA tubes. Collaborator samples were shipped for TCRbeta analysis as frozen whole blood, isolated PBMCs, or DNA extracted from either sample type. General findings and caveats noted by the study authors: Clinical and demographic metadata were provided uncurated, with the amount varying by source and participant.

The immunoSEQ Assay, a bias-controlled multiplex PCR, was used to amplify TCRbeta CDR3 regions from genomic DNA. In the original analysis: The number of nucleated cells in each sample was estimated from the amplification of reference gene primers within the assay. To quantify the absolute abundance of each unique TCRbeta CDR3 rearrangement, sequence reads were collapsed and filtered. For each sample, productive Simpson clonality was calculated as the square root of Simpson's diversity index across productive rearrangements. TCRdb provides this immuneACCESS table in a form limited to in-frame rearrangements. Some clones are lacking; in checked studies, under half of them reflect an unresolved V gene, and why the rest are absent is not known. From that table come the V and J calls and clone size; the DNA was used to work out D and trimming. The sample table holds 35,000 to 45,000 clones, of which just under 85% were seen once. 13% to 15% of the sample is in the top ten clones.

Recombination linked TRBV7-2 to TRBJ1-1, and 7 junctional nucleotides match TRBD1. The sequence derives from a human donor in a cohort sampled during active COVID-19. The material sequenced was peripheral blood. The CDR3 in this case is CASSPTGETEAFF. The DNA reads TGTGCCAGCAGCCCTACAGGGGAAACTGAAGCTTTCTTT.